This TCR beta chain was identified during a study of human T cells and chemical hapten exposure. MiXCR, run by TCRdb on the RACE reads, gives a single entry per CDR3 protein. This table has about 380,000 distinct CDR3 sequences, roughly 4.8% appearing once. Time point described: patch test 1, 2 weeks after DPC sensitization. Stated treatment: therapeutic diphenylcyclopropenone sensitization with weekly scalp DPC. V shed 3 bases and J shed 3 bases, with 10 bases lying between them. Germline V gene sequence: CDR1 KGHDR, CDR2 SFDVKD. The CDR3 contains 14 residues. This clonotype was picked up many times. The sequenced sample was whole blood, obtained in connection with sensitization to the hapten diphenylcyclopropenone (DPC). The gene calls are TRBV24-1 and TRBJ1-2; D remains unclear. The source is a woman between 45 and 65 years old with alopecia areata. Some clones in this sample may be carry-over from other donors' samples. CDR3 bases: TGTGCCACCAGTGATAGTATCGTGGACTATGGCTACACCTTC. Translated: CATSDSIVDYGYTF.